The next 32 T cell receptor beta chains were all read from a single sample in a study of OX40 agonist ivuxolimab in advanced cancers. Repertoires were generated with immunoSEQ multiplex PCR, while TCRdb's copy carries only in-frame clones and drops some. The repertoire has around 40,000 clones, roughly 86% of them found once; the top ten carry 3.5% to 4%. The sample in question was CD4+ or CD8+ T cells sorted from blood, obtained in a trial of the OX40 agonist ivuxolimab. The receptor set was obtained from an adult with an advanced solid tumor such as melanoma, head and neck, liver or kidney cancer.

The chain joins TRBV28 to TRBJ2-5, with D uncertain. The CDR3 runs 14 residues. V was cut by 6 bases and J by 5 bases, with 16 bases left in between. The germline gives CDR1 MDHEN, CDR2 SYDVKM. In DNA, the CDR3 is TGTGCCAGCAGCCCCGTCCTAGTAGGTGAGACCCAGTACTTC. Translation: CASSPVLVGETQYF.

The chain couples TRBV28 to TRBJ1-2; possible D gene TRBD1, 5 bases. Germline CDR1 MDHEN, CDR2 SYDVKM. V was pared by 9 bases and J by 3 bases, with 14 bases between. The CDR3 covers 13 residues. The CDR3 region is CASRLGGDYGYTF. The CDR3 region has the DNA TGTGCCAGTCGCCTGGGGGGGGACTATGGCTACACCTTC.

About this clone: The junction differs from germline at one of its ends, possibly a read error. The chain recombines TRBV7-3 with TRBJ1-2, with 8 bases matching TRBD1. The germline V gene encodes CDR1 SGHTA and CDR2 FQGTGA. This CDR3 is built from 12 residues. CDR3 sequence reads: CASSSDREKYFF. CDR3 in DNA: TGTGCCAGCAGTTCGGACAGGGAGAAATACTTCTTC.

The V call is TRBV23-1, the J call TRBJ1-1, with unresolved D. TRBV23-1 is assigned to the ORF class and has an uncertain function. V lost 6 bases to trimming and J lost 0 bases, with 14 bases between them. This CDR3 is 15 amino acids long. The CDR3: CASSRTGELNTEAFF. The CDR3 DNA is TGCGCCAGCAGCCGCACCGGGGAGTTGAACACTGAAGCTTTCTTT.

The chain recombines TRBV10-3 with TRBJ2-2; 12 bases fit TRBD1. Germline V gene data show CDR1 as ENHRY and CDR2 as SYGVKD. V lost 0 bases and J lost 4; bases outside the gene matches: 6. The CDR3 has 18 residues. In DNA form, the CDR3 reads TGTGCCATCAGTGAGTCCCCGGGACAGGGGGCGAGCACCGGGGAGCTGTTTTTT. Amino acids: CAISESPGQGASTGELFF.

This clone came up a few times. V and J are TRBV6-6 and TRBJ2-2; D is perhaps TRBD2 (6 bases). The CDR3 covers 15 residues. Germline CDR1 is MNHNY and CDR2 is SVGAGI (reference sequence). V lost 2 bases to trimming and J lost 3 bases, with 10 bases between them. In DNA, the CDR3 is TGTGCCAGCAGTTACGTTCCTAGCGACACCGGGGAGCTGTTTTTT. Translated, it gives CASSYVPSDTGELFF.

The chain joins TRBV5-8 to TRBJ1-1, with D unclear. V shed 4 bases and J shed 0 bases, with 10 bases lying between them. Germline lookup yields CDR1 SGHTS and CDR2 YDEGEE. The CDR3 totals 14 residues. This chain's CDR3 is CASSPGWLNTEAFF. CDR3 nucleotide sequence: TGTGCCAGCAGCCCGGGCTGGTTGAACACTGAAGCTTTCTTT.

The CDR3 sequence: CASRDKGHQNTIYF. CDR3 bases: TGTGCCAGCAGGGACAAAGGACATCAAAACACCATATATTTT. V gene TRBV5-4 combines with J gene TRBJ1-3; TRBD1 might be the D (5 bases). V was shortened by 5 bases and J by 6 bases, with 15 bases between the two germline ends. The CDR3 extends over 14 amino acids. Germline V lookup: CDR1 SGHNT, CDR2 YYREEE (reference sequence).

The CDR3 sequence is CASSQSRGLETQYF. CDR3 in DNA: TGTGCCAGCAGCCAATCCAGGGGGCTGGAGACCCAGTACTTC. The gene calls are TRBV11-3 and TRBJ2-5; TRBD1 agrees at 8 bases. Trimming at V came to 5 bases and at J to 5 bases, leaving 7 bases not matched to a gene. The CDR3 is 14 residues long. In germline, CDR1 is SGHNT, CDR2 YENEEA. The full variable domain, completed using reference TRBV11-3 and TRBJ2-5, is EAGVVQSPRYKIIEKKQPVAFWCNPISGHNTLYWYLQNLGQGPELLIRYENEEAVDDSQLPKDRFSAERLKGVDSTLKIQPAELGDSAVYLCASSQSRGLETQYFGPGTRLLVL.

The V and J genes are TRBV4-2 and TRBJ2-2; TRBD2 matches at 12 bases. The germline V gene has CDR1 LGHNA and CDR2 YNFKEQ. This CDR3 spans 18 amino acids. Trimming took 4 bases from V and 8 from J; bases not matched to a gene: 14. The CDR3 coding sequence is TGTGCCAGCAGCCGACAACTAGCGGGAGGATCGGCGGGAGGGGAGCTGTTTTTT. It translates to CASSRQLAGGSAGGELFF.

This sequence joins TRBV2 and TRBJ1-1; 7 nucleotides match TRBD1. Trimming cost V 4 bases and J 3 bases; bases outside gene matches: 2. The CDR3 totals 13 residues. CDR1 and CDR2 from the germline V gene are SNHLY and FYNNEI. Here the CDR3 reads CASSAGGDTEAFF. The CDR3 DNA follows: TGTGCCAGCAGTGCAGGGGGAGACACTGAAGCTTTCTTT.

Points on this clone: Other DNA sequences in this sample translate to the same CDR3. The J gene is TRBJ1-1, the V gene TRBV19; D call uncertain. The CDR3 has 14 amino acids. In germline, CDR1 is LNHDA, CDR2 SQIVND (reference sequence). Trimming took 8 bases from V and 0 from J, leaving 13 bases between them. The CDR3 protein is CASENQGLNTEAFF. The CDR3 DNA is TGTGCCAGTGAAAACCAAGGACTGAACACTGAAGCTTTCTTT.

The chain uses TRBV7-2 and TRBJ1-4, with 7 positions matching TRBD1. Germline V gene data show CDR1 as SGHTA and CDR2 as FQGNSA. The CDR3 runs to 13 residues. Trimming removed 5 bases from V and 7 bases from J; junction bases left unmatched: 4. For the CDR3, the DNA is TGTGCCAGCAGCCAGGGGGAGGGTGAAAAACTGTTTTTT. Its translation: CASSQGEGEKLFF.

The chain uses TRBV29-1 and TRBJ2-5; either TRBD1 or TRBD2 may supply D (5 bases each). V was clipped by 7 bases and J by 4 bases, with 13 bases between them. From germline, CDR1 is SQVTM and CDR2 ANQGSEA. The CDR3 consists of 12 residues. CDR3 in amino acids: CSAVRDGETQYF. CDR3 nucleotide sequence: TGCAGCGCCGTCAGGGACGGAGAGACCCAGTACTTC.

The CDR3 sequence: CASSSTASGSSEQYF. In DNA form, the CDR3 reads TGTGCCAGCAGTTCTACGGCTAGCGGGAGTAGTGAGCAGTACTTC. V gene TRBV6-6 combines with J gene TRBJ2-7; 10 nucleotides match TRBD2. V shed 4 bases and J 7 bases; nucleotides not matched to a gene: 10. Germline-derived CDR1 and CDR2 are MNHNY and SVGAGI (reference sequence). CDR3 length equals 15 residues.

This chain connects TRBV18 to TRBJ1-1; D call uncertain. Germline V lookup: CDR1 KGHSH, CDR2 LQKENI. Deletions cut 1 base from V and 4 bases from J, with 10 bases between. This CDR3 comprises 14 residues. CDR3 DNA sequence: TGTGCCAGCTCACCACGGGAACTGGGCACTGAAGCTTTCTTT. It specifies CASSPRELGTEAFF.

This sequence joins TRBV11-3 and TRBJ2-1; TRBD2 agrees at 15 bases. V dropped 5 bases and J dropped 7; count of bases not matched to a gene: 12. CDR1 is SGHNT and CDR2 is YENEEA in the germline V gene. This CDR3 has 18 amino acids. Here the CDR3 DNA reads TGTGCCAGCAGCCCCAGGACTAGCGGGAGGGCCACGCGGAATGAGCAGTTCTTC. Its translation: CASSPRTSGRATRNEQFF.

V usage is TRBV19 and J usage is TRBJ1-2; tentatively, D is TRBD1 (6 bases). Germline assignment: CDR1 LNHDA and CDR2 SQIVND (reference sequence). There are 12 residues in the CDR3. The V end was cut by 6 bases, the J end by 3 bases, with 8 bases between. CDR3 in amino acids: CASSRTDYGYTF. CDR3 nucleotides: TGTGCCAGTAGCCGGACAGACTATGGCTACACCTTC.

The chain employs TRBV5-6 and TRBJ2-2, with D possibly TRBD2 on 6 matching bases. This CDR3 spans 16 amino acids. Trimming took off 3 bases at V and 1 base at J, with 13 bases between the two ends. CDR1 SGHDT and CDR2 YYEEEE come from the germline V gene. In DNA form, the CDR3 reads TGTGCCAGCAGCTCGGGCCCCGGGGGGAACACCGGGGAGCTGTTTTTT. Translated: CASSSGPGGNTGELFF.

The genes are TRBV9 and TRBJ2-7, with TRBD1 as a possible D gene (6 bases). V dropped 0 bases and J dropped 4 bases, with 20 bases sitting between them. This CDR3 spans 17 amino acids. Germline loops: CDR1 SGDLS, CDR2 YYNGEE. CDR3 sequence reads: CASSVALQGAPGYEQYF. In DNA, the CDR3 is TGTGCCAGCAGCGTAGCCCTACAGGGAGCGCCAGGGTACGAGCAGTACTTC.

CDR3 sequence: CASTAVQMGNEAFF. The CDR3 DNA is TGCGCCAGCACCGCCGTCCAGATGGGGAATGAAGCTTTCTTT. V usage is TRBV4-1 and J usage is TRBJ1-1; D is unresolved. Deletions cut 7 bases from V and 7 bases from J, with 19 bases between. The CDR3 consists of 14 residues. The germline V gene has CDR1 MGHRA and CDR2 YSYEKL.

The sample holds one count of this clone. As DNA, the CDR3 is TGTGCCTGGAGTCCCGGGATTTTCGGCGAAAAACTGTTTTTT. This gives the protein CAWSPGIFGEKLFF. V usage is TRBV30 and J usage is TRBJ1-4; D unresolved. Trimming stripped 2 bases from V and 8 bases from J, with 15 bases between. The CDR3 runs to 14 residues. Germline V gene lookup returns CDR1 GTSNPN and CDR2 SVGIG (reference sequence).

Written as DNA, the CDR3 is TGCGCCAGCAGCCAAGGGACGGGGCAGGGGAAAGCGGTTGGGTATGGCTACACCTTC. This gives the protein CASSQGTGQGKAVGYGYTF. The V gene is TRBV4-1, the J gene TRBJ1-2, with D maybe TRBD1 (6 bases). This CDR3 is 19 amino acids long. V shed 1 base and J shed 5 bases, with 26 bases lying between them. The germline gives CDR1 MGHRA, CDR2 YSYEKL.

V is TRBV4-3 and J is TRBJ1-6; D is undetermined. The CDR3 has 14 amino acids. V lost 1 base, J lost 10 bases, and 11 bases lay in between. Looked up from germline, CDR1 is LGHNA and CDR2 is YSLEER. CDR3 bases: TGCGCCAGCAGCCAAGGAGGGTCAAACTCACCCCTCCACTTT. Its protein product is CASSQGGSNSPLHF.

This clone is medium-sized (0.01 to 0.1%) in the sample. V is TRBV11-3 and J is TRBJ2-1; D is uncertain. Germline CDR1 and CDR2: SGHNT and YENEEA. CDR3 size: 12 residues. V was clipped by 2 bases and J by 10 bases, with 9 bases between them. The CDR3 DNA follows: TGTGCCAGCAGCTTAAACCGTTTCGAGCAGTTCTTC. It encodes CASSLNRFEQFF. Supplemented by reference TRBV11-3 and TRBJ2-1, the full variable domain reads EAGVVQSPRYKIIEKKQPVAFWCNPISGHNTLYWYLQNLGQGPELLIRYENEEAVDDSQLPKDRFSAERLKGVDSTLKIQPAELGDSAVYLCASSLNRFEQFFGPGTRLTVL.

For the CDR3, the DNA is TGTGCCAGTTGGTCGGGGTTTGGCTACACCTTC. This codes for CASWSGFGYTF. The genes are TRBV19 and TRBJ1-2; D remains ambiguous. Between the trimmed V and J ends, which lost 8 bases and 7 bases, there was a span of 11 bases. Germline V CDR1 and CDR2: LNHDA, SQIVND (reference sequence). The CDR3 extends over 11 amino acids.

The V call is TRBV6-5, the J call TRBJ1-1; 8 bases agree with TRBD1. The junction had 9 bases not matched to a gene; V was cut back by 8 bases and J by 4 bases. CDR3 size: 14 residues. CDR1 is MNHEY and CDR2 is SVGAGI in the germline V gene. In DNA form, the CDR3 reads TGTGCCAGCCGAAGACAGGGGCCCAGCACTGAAGCTTTCTTT. The encoded protein is CASRRQGPSTEAFF.

V usage is TRBV11-3 and J usage is TRBJ2-7; D is perhaps TRBD1 or TRBD2 (5 bases each). CDR3 length: 14 residues. Germline CDR1 SGHNT, CDR2 YENEEA. Trimming removed 2 bases at V and 3 bases at J, with 11 bases between. The CDR3 DNA is TGTGCCAGCAGCTTAAGGGGCGGACTCTACGAGCAGTACTTC. Amino acid sequence: CASSLRGGLYEQYF.

V is TRBV18 and J is TRBJ2-3; 9 bases are shared with TRBD1. Trimming cost V 3 bases and J 5 bases; bases outside gene matches: 3. The CDR3 consists of 14 residues. Germline V gene data show CDR1 as KGHSH and CDR2 as LQKENI. The CDR3 loop reads CASSPRQGGDTQYF. CDR3 nucleotide sequence: TGTGCCAGCTCACCCAGACAGGGGGGAGATACGCAGTATTTT.

About this clone: The junction departs from germline at one end; a sequencing error may be responsible. This chain uses TRBV7-8 with TRBJ2-4; D might be TRBD1 or TRBD2, each matching 6 bases. CDR1 is SGHVS and CDR2 is FQNEAQ in the germline V gene. This CDR3 is 14 amino acids long. The CDR3 protein is CASSRRGDQGPPFF. CDR3 sequence (DNA): TGTGCCAGCAGCCGAAGGGGGGACCAGGGGCCCCCCTTCTTC.

This chain links TRBV7-8 with TRBJ2-5; D may be TRBD1 (5 bases). Germline CDR1 is SGHVS and CDR2 is FQNEAQ. The CDR3 runs 18 residues. The V end lost 0 bases, the J end lost 4 bases, and 21 bases lay between the germline ends. The CDR3 spells CASSLAGSWGVGRETQYF. CDR3 coding DNA: TGTGCCAGCAGCTTAGCGGGGTCGTGGGGCGTCGGCAGAGAGACCCAGTACTTC.

V gene TRBV6-1 combines with J gene TRBJ1-1; the D gene is possibly TRBD1 (5 bases). Trimming pared 4 bases from V and 3 bases from J, leaving 6 bases between. This CDR3 has 12 residues. Germline CDR1 reads MNHNS; CDR2 reads SASEGT. In DNA form, the CDR3 reads TGTGCCAGCAGTGGACAGTACACTGAAGCTTTCTTT. This translates into CASSGQYTEAFF.